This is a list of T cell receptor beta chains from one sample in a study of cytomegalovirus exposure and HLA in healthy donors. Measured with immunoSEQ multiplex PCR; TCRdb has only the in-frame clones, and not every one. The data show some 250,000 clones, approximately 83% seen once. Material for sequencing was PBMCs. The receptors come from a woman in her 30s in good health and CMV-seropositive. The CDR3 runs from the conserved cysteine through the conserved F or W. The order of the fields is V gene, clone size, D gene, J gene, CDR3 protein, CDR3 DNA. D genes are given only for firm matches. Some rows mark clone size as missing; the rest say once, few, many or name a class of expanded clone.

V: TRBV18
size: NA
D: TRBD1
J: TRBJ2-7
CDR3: CASSPRQGVSYEQYF
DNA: TGTGCCAGCTCACCTCGACAGGGGGTGAGCTACGAGCAGTACTTC

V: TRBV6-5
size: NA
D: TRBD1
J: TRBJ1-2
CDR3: CASRRTGGLGYTF
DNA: TGTGCCAGCAGGCGGACAGGGGGATTGGGCTACACCTTC

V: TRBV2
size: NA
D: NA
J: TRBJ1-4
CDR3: CASSERGHANEKLFF
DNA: TGTGCCAGCAGCGAAAGGGGACACGCTAATGAAAAACTGTTTTTT

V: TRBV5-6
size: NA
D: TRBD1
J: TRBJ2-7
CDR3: CASSLGDRGSEQYF
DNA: TGTGCCAGCAGCCTGGGGGACAGGGGGTCCGAGCAGTACTTC

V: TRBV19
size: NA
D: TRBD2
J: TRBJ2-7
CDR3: CASSIGLAVNEQYF
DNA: TGTGCCAGTAGTATAGGACTAGCGGTAAACGAGCAGTACTTC

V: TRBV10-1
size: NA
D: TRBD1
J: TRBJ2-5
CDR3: CASSESIAGGKETQYF
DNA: TGCGCCAGCAGTGAGTCGATTGCAGGGGGCAAGGAGACCCAGTACTTC

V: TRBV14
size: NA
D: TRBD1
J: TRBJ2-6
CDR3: CASSRDRASGANVLTF
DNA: TGTGCCAGCAGCCGGGACAGGGCCTCTGGGGCCAACGTCCTGACTTTC

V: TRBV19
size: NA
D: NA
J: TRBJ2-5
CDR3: CATRDGYGRQETQYF
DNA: TGTGCCACCCGGGACGGATATGGGAGGCAAGAGACCCAGTACTTC

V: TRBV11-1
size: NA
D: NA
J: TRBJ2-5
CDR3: CASSLLRELWETQYF
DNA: TGTGCCAGCAGCTTGCTTCGGGAGTTGTGGGAGACCCAGTACTTC

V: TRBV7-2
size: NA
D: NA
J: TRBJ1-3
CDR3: CASSLLGGLNSGNTIYF
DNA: TGTGCCAGCAGCTTATTGGGGGGTCTCAACTCTGGAAACACCATATATTTT

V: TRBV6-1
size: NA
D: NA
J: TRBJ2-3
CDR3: CASSEFYLATDTQYF
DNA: TGTGCCAGCAGTGAATTTTACCTAGCAACAGATACGCAGTATTTT

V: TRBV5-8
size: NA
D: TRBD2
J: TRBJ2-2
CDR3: CASSSQGTSVTGELFF
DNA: TGTGCCAGCAGCTCGCAAGGGACTAGCGTAACCGGGGAGCTGTTTTTT

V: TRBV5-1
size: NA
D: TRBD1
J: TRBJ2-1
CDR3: CASRFDRANEQFF
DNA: TGCGCCAGCAGATTTGACAGGGCAAATGAGCAGTTCTTC

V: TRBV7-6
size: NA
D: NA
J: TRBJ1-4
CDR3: CASSLDDVTRGEKLFF
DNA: TGTGCCAGCAGCTTAGATGATGTGACCCGCGGTGAAAAACTGTTTTTT

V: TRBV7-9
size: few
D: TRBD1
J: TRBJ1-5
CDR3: CASSLSGTGSEPQHF
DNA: TGTGCCAGCAGCTTGTCGGGGACAGGGTCTGAGCCCCAGCATTTT

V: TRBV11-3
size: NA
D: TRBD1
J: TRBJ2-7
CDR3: CASSLAPTGGLDEQYF
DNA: TGTGCCAGCAGCTTAGCCCCGACAGGGGGCCTGGACGAGCAGTACTTC

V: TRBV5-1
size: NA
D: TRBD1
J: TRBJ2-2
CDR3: CASSGRDSGTGELFF
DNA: TGCGCCAGCAGCGGAAGGGACAGCGGCACCGGGGAGCTGTTTTTT

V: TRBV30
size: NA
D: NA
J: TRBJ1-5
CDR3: CAWSPDSNQPQHF
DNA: TGTGCCTGGAGCCCAGATAGCAATCAGCCCCAGCATTTT

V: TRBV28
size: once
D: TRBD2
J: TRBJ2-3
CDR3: CASSLPDENSGMYWDTQYF
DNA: TGTGCCAGCAGTTTGCCCGACGAGAATAGCGGGATGTATTGGGATACGCAGTATTTT

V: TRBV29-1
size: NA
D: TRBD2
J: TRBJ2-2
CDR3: CSVELGLTGELFF
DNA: TGCAGCGTTGAGTTGGGACTAACCGGGGAGCTGTTTTTT

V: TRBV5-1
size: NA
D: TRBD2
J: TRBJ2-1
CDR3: CASSSATSGRANEQFF
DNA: TGCGCCAGCAGCTCGGCGACTAGCGGGAGGGCCAATGAGCAGTTCTTC

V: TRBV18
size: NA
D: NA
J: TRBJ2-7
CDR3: CASSPQRSFYEQYF
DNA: TGTGCCAGCTCACCACAGAGAAGTTTCTACGAGCAGTACTTC

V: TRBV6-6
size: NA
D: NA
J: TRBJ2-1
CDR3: CASSYLQGPTYNEQFF
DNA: TGTGCCAGCAGTTACCTCCAGGGGCCGACCTACAATGAGCAGTTCTTC

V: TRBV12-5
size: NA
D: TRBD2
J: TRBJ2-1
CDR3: CASGFGLDNEQFF
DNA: TGTGCTAGTGGTTTCGGACTAGATAATGAGCAGTTCTTC

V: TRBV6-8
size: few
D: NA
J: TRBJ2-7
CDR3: CASGGQADGLVEQYF
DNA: TGTGCCAGCGGGGGACAAGCGGACGGGCTGGTCGAGCAGTACTTC

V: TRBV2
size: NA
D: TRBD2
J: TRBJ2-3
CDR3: CASSPDLAGVVDTQYF
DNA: TGTGCCAGCAGTCCGGATCTAGCGGGAGTGGTAGATACGCAGTATTTT

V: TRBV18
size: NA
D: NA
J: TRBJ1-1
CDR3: CASSPEAATTEAFF
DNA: TGTGCCAGCTCACCAGAAGCTGCAACCACTGAAGCTTTCTTT

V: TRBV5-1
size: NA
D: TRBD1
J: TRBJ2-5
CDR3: CASSFRAGGETQYF
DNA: TGCGCCAGCAGCTTTAGGGCAGGGGGAGAGACCCAGTACTTC

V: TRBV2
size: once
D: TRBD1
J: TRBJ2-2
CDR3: CASRAGQGATGELFF
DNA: TGTGCCAGCAGAGCGGGACAGGGGGCGACCGGGGAGCTGTTTTTT

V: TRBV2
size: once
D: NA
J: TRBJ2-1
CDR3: CASTADYLNEQFF
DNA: TGTGCCAGCACTGCGGACTACCTGAATGAGCAGTTCTTC

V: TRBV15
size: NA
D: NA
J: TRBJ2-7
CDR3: CATSSTGYYEQYF
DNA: TGTGCCACCAGCAGTACAGGGTACTACGAGCAGTACTTC

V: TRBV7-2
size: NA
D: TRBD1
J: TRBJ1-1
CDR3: CASTPQGGDTEAFF
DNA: TGTGCCAGCACCCCACAGGGGGGGGACACTGAAGCTTTCTTT

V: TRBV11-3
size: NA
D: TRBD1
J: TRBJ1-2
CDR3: CASSSGQGGTYDYGYTF
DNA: TGTGCCAGCAGCTCTGGACAGGGGGGGACTTATGACTATGGCTACACCTTC

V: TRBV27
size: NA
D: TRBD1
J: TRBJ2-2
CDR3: CASSRGPGGGWTGELFF
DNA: TGTGCCAGCAGTCGGGGCCCAGGGGGCGGTTGGACCGGGGAGCTGTTTTTT

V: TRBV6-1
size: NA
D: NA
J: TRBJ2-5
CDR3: CASSGQDQETQYF
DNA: TGTGCCAGCAGTGGGCAGGACCAAGAGACCCAGTACTTC

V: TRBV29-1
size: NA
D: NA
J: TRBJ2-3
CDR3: CSVGPYPTDTQYF
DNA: TGCAGCGTTGGCCCCTACCCCACAGATACGCAGTATTTT

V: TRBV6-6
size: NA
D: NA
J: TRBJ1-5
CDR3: CASSYEGLNQPQHF
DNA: TGTGCCAGCAGTTACGAGGGCCTGAATCAGCCCCAGCATTTT

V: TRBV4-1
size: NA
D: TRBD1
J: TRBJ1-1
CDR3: CASSRPQGVESEAFF
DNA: TGCGCCAGCAGCCGCCCACAGGGGGTAGAATCTGAAGCTTTCTTT

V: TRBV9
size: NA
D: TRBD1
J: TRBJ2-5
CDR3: CASSGTVAQETQYF
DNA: TGTGCCAGCAGTGGGACAGTTGCCCAAGAGACCCAGTACTTC

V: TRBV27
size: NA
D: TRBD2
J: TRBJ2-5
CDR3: CASSLAGGPGETQYF
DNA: TGTGCCAGCAGTTTAGCGGGAGGGCCAGGAGAGACCCAGTACTTC

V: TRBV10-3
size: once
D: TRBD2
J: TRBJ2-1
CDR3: CATSGLAGGSDEQFF
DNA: TGTGCCACCTCAGGGTTAGCGGGAGGAAGCGATGAGCAGTTCTTC

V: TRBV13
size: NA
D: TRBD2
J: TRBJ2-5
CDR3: CASSLAGGPSETQYF
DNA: TGTGCCAGCAGCTTAGCGGGAGGGCCATCAGAGACCCAGTACTTC

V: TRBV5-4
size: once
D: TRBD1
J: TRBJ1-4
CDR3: CASRAMGTGATNEKLFF
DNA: TGTGCCAGCAGGGCGATGGGGACAGGGGCAACTAATGAAAAACTGTTTTTT

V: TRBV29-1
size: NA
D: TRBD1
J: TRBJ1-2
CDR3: CSVYLNRGRNGYTF
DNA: TGCAGCGTGTACCTAAACAGGGGGAGAAATGGCTACACCTTC

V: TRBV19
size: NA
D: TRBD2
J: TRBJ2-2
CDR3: CASLTSGKVTGELFF
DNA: TGTGCCAGTTTGACTAGCGGCAAAGTAACCGGGGAGCTGTTTTTT

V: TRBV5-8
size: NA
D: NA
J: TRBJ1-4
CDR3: CASSLVAGNEKLFF
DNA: TGTGCCAGCAGCTTGGTGGCAGGGAATGAAAAACTGTTTTTT

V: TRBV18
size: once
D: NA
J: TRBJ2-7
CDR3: CASSPGTKYEQYF
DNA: TGTGCCAGCTCACCAGGGACAAAATACGAGCAGTACTTC

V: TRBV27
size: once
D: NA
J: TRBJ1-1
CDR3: CASSTPYTEAFF
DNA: TGTGCCAGCAGTACTCCCTACACTGAAGCTTTCTTT

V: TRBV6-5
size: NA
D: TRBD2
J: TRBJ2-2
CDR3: CASTRSGTYTGELFF
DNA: TGTGCCAGCACCCGTAGCGGGACTTACACCGGGGAGCTGTTTTTT

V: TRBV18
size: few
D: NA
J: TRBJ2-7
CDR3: CASSPMTGTYEQYF
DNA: TGTGCCAGCTCACCCATGACAGGAACCTACGAGCAGTACTTC

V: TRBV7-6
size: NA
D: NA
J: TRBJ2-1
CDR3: CASSPRPLTSRGEQFF
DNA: TGTGCCAGCAGCCCCCGACCCCTGACTAGCAGGGGTGAGCAGTTCTTC